There are many counts of the clone carrying this T cell receptor beta chain. This sample is drawn from a study of Graves' ophthalmopathy and Graves' hyperthyroidism. For repertoire sequencing, the TCR beta CDR3 regions were amplified from RNA transcripts. First-round RT-PCR employed HTBI primers, with a second-round multiplex PCR after it. TCRdb analysed the multiplex PCR reads with MiXCR anew, one entry per CDR3 protein. The sample shows a few hundred thousand distinct CDR3 sequences, roughly 17% of them seen only once. Germline V CDR1 and CDR2: SGHTS, YDEGEE. V lost 0 bases, J lost 0 bases, and 4 bases stayed unmatched. This CDR3 has 17 residues.

The sample taken for sequencing was peripheral blood. The source is an adult woman with stable Graves' hyperthyroidism. The chain joins TRBV5-8 to TRBJ1-5; TRBD1 matches at 9 bases. Written as DNA, the CDR3 is TGTGCCAGCAGCTTGGGGACAGGGGTGTATAGCAATCAGCCCCAGCATTTT. Residues: CASSLGTGVYSNQPQHF.